The next 9 T cell receptor beta chains were all read from a single sample in a study of blood T cells in healthy people across ages. PCR was performed a second time for roughly 7 to 11 cycles using a sample-barcoded 5' primer and a J-beta primer mix. TCRdb used MiXCR to reprocess the 5' RACE reads, holding one entry per CDR3 protein. This repertoire shows about 650,000 distinct CDR3 sequences, about 30% found once; its top ten account for 15%. The sequencing input was blood. Every receptor here comes from a woman of 80 years or more in good health.

J is TRBJ2-7 and V is TRBV7-2; 9 bases fit TRBD2. The last part of the DNA fits TRBJ2-5 better; the J call may be wrong. Germline lookup yields CDR1 SGHTA and CDR2 FQGNSA. The CDR3 is 14 residues long. The DNA of the CDR3 is TGTGCCAGCAGCTACGGGGGACTAGCCGAGACCCAGTACTTC. Protein product: CASSYGGLAETQYF.

Many counts were recorded for this clonotype. The gene calls are TRBV7-2 and TRBJ2-7; 10 bases agree with TRBD2. After removal of 3 bases from V and 5 bases from J, the junction contained 10 bases not matched to a gene. This CDR3 contains 16 residues. Germline CDR1 and CDR2: SGHTA and FQGNSA. The CDR3 region has the DNA TGTGCCAGCAGCTTGGCCGCGAGCGGGGGGGTCCACGAGCAGTACTTC. Amino acid sequence: CASSLAASGGVHEQYF.

This clonotype has just a few counts. The V gene is TRBV30, the J gene TRBJ1-1; 7 bases line up with TRBD1. The CDR3 is 14 amino acids. The V gene's germline CDR1 is GTSNPN and CDR2 SVGIG (reference sequence). V was clipped by 3 bases and J by 5 bases; unmatched bases: 9. The CDR3 coding sequence is TGTGCCTGGAGCCCTAAGACAGGGTGGACTGAAGCTTTCTTT. The encoded protein is CAWSPKTGWTEAFF.

The chain uses TRBV21-1 and TRBJ1-5; the DNA was not compared with TRBD1, the D call given in the table. TRBV21-1 is designated a pseudogene. This CDR3 region has 17 residues. DNA for the CDR3: TGTGCCAGCAGCTCATATGACGGGAAGAAGGCGGATCAGCTCCAGCATTTT. As protein: CASSSYDGKKADQLQHF.

This rearrangement joins TRBV20-1 to TRBJ2-5, with TRBD2 identical over 7 bases. Per the germline V gene, CDR1 is DFQATT and CDR2 is SNEGSKA (reference sequence). J lost 5 bases, V lost 3 bases, and 6 bases had no gene match. This CDR3 region has 13 residues. This CDR3 reads CSARAGVGETQYF. CDR3 DNA: TGCAGTGCTAGGGCGGGGGTGGGGGAGACCCAGTACTTC.

This clonotype appeared a few times. CDR3 sequence (DNA): TGTGCCAGCAGGGAGACAGGGCCCTCCCAGCCCCAGCATTTT. Translation: CASRETGPSQPQHF. This sequence joins TRBV27 and TRBJ1-5; 7 bases map to TRBD1. Germline trimming cut 6 bases from V and 7 bases from J; bases unmatched to any gene: 9. The CDR3 contains 14 residues. Germline CDR1 and CDR2: MNHEY and SMNVEV (reference sequence).

This clonotype was seen many times. The chain combines TRBV7-8 with TRBJ1-1; possibly TRBD1 for D (6 bases). Trimming pared 8 bases from V and 0 bases from J, leaving 13 bases between. This CDR3 is built from 14 residues. Looked up from germline, CDR1 is SGHVS and CDR2 is FQNEAQ. CDR3 sequence reads: CASSWGAMNTEAFF. CDR3 in DNA: TGTGCCAGCTCATGGGGGGCCATGAACACTGAAGCTTTCTTT.

Many counts were recorded for this clonotype. This sequence joins TRBV5-6 and TRBJ2-5, with D perhaps matching TRBD1 or TRBD2 (5 bases each). V gave up 4 bases and J gave up 5 bases, with 24 bases separating them. From germline, CDR1 is SGHDT and CDR2 YYEEEE. The CDR3 runs 17 residues. The DNA of the CDR3 is TGTGCCAGCAGCCCCCCTGGTGGGGCTTCCTGGGGGGAGACCCAGTACTTC. It codes for CASSPPGGASWGETQYF.

The chain's CDR3 is CATSDGMGQTYEQYF. CDR3 in DNA: TGTGCCACCAGTGATGGAATGGGACAGACCTACGAGCAGTACTTC. The rearrangement uses TRBV24-1 and TRBJ2-7; TRBD1 matches at 7 bases. Germline V gives CDR1 KGHDR, CDR2 SFDVKD. V trimming: 3 bases; J trimming: 2 bases; junction bases outside the gene matches: 6. CDR3 size: 15 residues.